The 4 T cell receptor beta chains reported below all come from one sample, sequenced in a study of identical twins. A single record per CDR3 protein comes from TCRdb applying MiXCR to the 5' RACE reads. The table shows about 520,000 distinct CDR3 sequences, with 22% occurring only once. These data were likewise used in another study, on T cells expressing NK-cell markers.

Sequencing was carried out using CD4+ T cells sorted from blood. The receptors come from a woman between 18 and 29 years old in good health.

This clonotype appeared a few times. The rearrangement links TRBV12-3 or TRBV12-4 to TRBJ1-5; D gene ambiguous. The CDR3 covers 11 residues. The germline V and J ends were trimmed by 5 bases and 12 bases, with 11 bases remaining between them. DNA for the CDR3: TGTGCCAGCAGTCAAGGACTAAACCAGCATTTT. The encoded protein is CASSQGLNQHF.

This chain joins TRBV4-3 and TRBJ2-3; 9 bases are shared with TRBD1. J gave up 2 bases and V 3 bases, and 3 bases lay outside the gene matches. Germline CDR1 reads LGHNA; CDR2 reads YSLEER. CDR3 length equals 15 residues. The CDR3 sequence: CASSHGDRVTDTQYF. In nucleotides, the CDR3 is TGCGCCAGCAGCCACGGGGACAGGGTCACAGATACGCAGTATTTT.

This clonotype has more than one count but fewer than ten. V and J are TRBV5-1 and TRBJ1-2; 10 nucleotides line up with TRBD1. CDR1 and CDR2 from the germline V gene are SGHRS and YFSETQ. The V gene end was trimmed by 4 bases and the J gene end by 5 bases; junction bases not matched to a gene: 8. The CDR3 length is 15 residues. CDR3 sequence: CASSNTGTGDYGYTF. The DNA for the CDR3 is TGCGCCAGCAGCAACACCGGGACAGGGGATTATGGCTACACCTTC.

This chain links TRBV20-1 with TRBJ2-1; 8 bases match TRBD2. The germline V gene encodes CDR1 DFQATT and CDR2 SNEGSKA (reference sequence). The V and J ends lost 6 bases and 7 bases, in that order; junction bases with no gene match: 14. The CDR3 sequence is 15 residues long. CDR3 nucleotide sequence: TGCAGTGCGCTAGGAGGGGGACTAGGTACAAATGAGCAGTTCTTC. This gives the protein CSALGGGLGTNEQFF.